The entry below describes one TCR beta chain. Its target is unknown. The germline V and J ends were trimmed by 3 bases and 2 bases, with 12 bases remaining between them. This CDR3 spans 15 amino acids. Germline CDR1 and CDR2: KGHSH and LQKENI. The entirety of the isolated RNA underwent reverse transcription, so expressed TCRB transcripts were sequenced. Assay used: immunoSEQ multiplex PCR; TCRdb lists only in-frame clones, some missing. The sample yields about 190,000 clones, less than 9.5% seen once. This sample is part of a study of beta chain features in type 1 diabetes. Study-level points and caveats: VDJ junctions sequenced from type 1 diabetes patients showed fewer insertions and more deletions. In every one of the four CD4+ subsets, TCRB CDR3s were moderately but significantly shorter in Type 1 diabetes patients.

Sample: central memory CD4+ T cells from blood. V gene TRBV18 combines with J gene TRBJ2-3, with a tentative D call TRBD1 (6 bases). The TCR was taken from a woman in her thirties or forties with type 1 diabetes. The CDR3 loop reads CASSPQGHVTDTQYF. As DNA, the CDR3 is TGTGCCAGCTCACCCCAGGGGCATGTCACAGATACGCAGTATTTT.